A selection of T cell receptor beta chains follows, all from one sample in a study of T cell repertoires in cytomegalovirus infection. MiXCR, run by TCRdb on the reads, gives a single entry per CDR3 protein. The sample yields hundreds of thousands of distinct CDR3 sequences, roughly a sixth seen once. Specimen: PBMCs. The receptors stem from a human donor in good health (CMV status not recorded). Some clones in this sample may be carry-over from other donors' samples. The CDR3 runs from the conserved cysteine through the conserved F or W. A D gene is named only where the DNA matches it firmly. Clone sizes are given selectively: once, few, many, or a class where the clone is expanded.

j_gene	v_gene	abundance	d_gene	CDR3nt	CDR3aa
TRBJ2-7	TRBV28	.	.	TGTGCCAGCAGTTTAGGCACAGCCTTTCCCTTAAGCTCCTACGAGCAGTACTTC	CASSLGTAFPLSSYEQYF
TRBJ1-2	TRBV28	.	.	TGTGCCAGCAGGGCCGGGACCCTCCATGGCTACACCTTC	CASRAGTLHGYTF
TRBJ2-3	TRBV20-1	.	TRBD2	TGCAGTAGGACTAGCGGGAGGACAGATACGAAGTATTTT	CSRTSGRTDTKYF
TRBJ2-6	TRBV4-1	many	TRBD1	TGCGCCAGCAGCCAGGACCCGGGACAGGTCTTCTCTGGGGCCAACGTCCTGACTTTC	CASSQDPGQVFSGANVLTF
TRBJ2-3	TRBV11-3	.	.	TGTGCCAGCAGCTTTTTGGATGATACGCAGTATTTT	CASSFLDDTQYF
TRBJ2-3	TRBV7-2	few	.	TGTGCCAGCAGCTGGGGGGCAGGGCGCACAGATACGCAGTATTTT	CASSWGAGRTDTQYF
TRBJ2-7	TRBV25-1	many	TRBD2	TGTGCCAGCAGTGACCCCTCGACTAGCGACAACCCGCCCTACGAGCAGTACTTC	CASSDPSTSDNPPYEQYF
TRBJ2-1	TRBV5-1	.	TRBD2	TGCGCCAGCAGCTCAGCCCCTCAAGGACTAGCGAGCTACAATGAGCAGTTCTTC	CASSSAPQGLASYNEQFF
TRBJ2-1	TRBV4-1	few	.	TGCGCCAGCAGCCAAGATCGCCTGACTATCTACAATGAGCAGTTCTTC	CASSQDRLTIYNEQFF
TRBJ2-3	TRBV6-5	.	.	TGTGCCAGCAGGAAACAGGGAAGAGATACGCAGTATTTT	CASRKQGRDTQYF
TRBJ2-1	TRBV11-2	.	.	TGTGCCAGCAGCTCCGGAGCCTTTAATGAGCAGTTCTTC	CASSSGAFNEQFF
TRBJ1-3	TRBV7-9	few	.	TGTGCCAGCAGCCCGGCCCGAGCTGGAAACACCATATATTTT	CASSPARAGNTIYF
TRBJ2-5	TRBV20-1	.	TRBD2	TGCAGTGCTAGAGATCCAGCGGGGGCCACACAAGAGACCCAGTACTTC	CSARDPAGATQETQYF
TRBJ2-7	TRBV12-3/TRBV12-4	.	.	TGTGCCAGCAGCCCTCAGGGTACGACGAGGCTCGCCGAGCAGTACTTC	CASSPQGTTRLAEQYF
TRBJ2-6	TRBV7-9	few	.	TGTGCCAGCAGCCGACAACCCGGGGCCAACGTCCTGACTTTC	CASSRQPGANVLTF
TRBJ2-1	TRBV25-1	.	TRBD1	TGTGCCAGCAGGACCGGGACAGTCTACAATGAGCAGTTCTTC	CASRTGTVYNEQFF
TRBJ1-2	TRBV12-3/TRBV12-4	many	.	TGTGCCAGCAGTTTCACAGGCAACTATGGCTACACCTTC	CASSFTGNYGYTF
TRBJ2-2	TRBV7-9	.	.	TGTGCCAGCAGCACAGGGTCCTTCGGGGAGCTGTTTTTT	CASSTGSFGELFF
TRBJ2-5	TRBV7-6	few	.	TGTGCCAGCAGCTTAGGGGGGACCCTACAAGAGACCCAGTACTTC	CASSLGGTLQETQYF
TRBJ1-5	TRBV12-3/TRBV12-4	.	.	TGTGCCAGCAGTTTAGCGCTCGGGACGGGCTGGCCCCAGCATTTT	CASSLALGTGWPQHF
TRBJ2-2	TRBV19	many	TRBD1	TGTGCCAGTAGTTACAGGACAGGCCACGTAATCGGGGAGCTGTTTTTT	CASSYRTGHVIGELFF
TRBJ1-5	TRBV6-1	.	.	TGTGCCAGCAGTTCCGGGACGGGTTCCAGGGCCCAGCATTTT	CASSSGTGSRAQHF
TRBJ2-1	TRBV3-1	.	TRBD1	TGTGCCAGCAGCCAAGGGGACAGTTACAATGAGCAGTTCTTC	CASSQGDSYNEQFF
TRBJ1-2	TRBV7-9	few	.	TGTGCCAGCAGCCCCGCCTTCGGGGGCGCTGAATATGGCTACACCTTC	CASSPAFGGAEYGYTF
TRBJ2-2	TRBV6-5	.	.	TGTGCCAGCAGACGACAGCAAGCGAACACCGGGGAGCTGTTTTTT	CASRRQQANTGELFF
TRBJ2-2	TRBV7-6	many	.	TGTGCCAGCAGCTTCAGACACACGAACACCGGGGAGCTGTTTTTT	CASSFRHTNTGELFF
TRBJ1-5	TRBV12-3/TRBV12-4	.	.	TGTGCCAGCAGTTGGGGTGGTTGGGCAGTTAATCAGCCCCAGCATTTT	CASSWGGWAVNQPQHF
TRBJ2-7	TRBV7-2	many	.	TGTGCCAGCAGCTTGGAACCCTTACACGAGCAGTACTTC	CASSLEPLHEQYF
TRBJ1-5	TRBV6-8	few	.	TGTGCCAGCCGGTTGGGGAGGGGTGGCAATCAGCCCCAGCATTTT	CASRLGRGGNQPQHF
TRBJ1-1	TRBV7-2	many	TRBD1	TGTGCCAGCAGTCAAAACAGGGGTTTCACTGAAGCTTTCTTT	CASSQNRGFTEAFF
TRBJ1-1	TRBV20-1	.	.	TGCAGTGCTAGGGCAGATTCGCGGGTAAACACTGAAGCTTTCTTT	CSARADSRVNTEAFF
TRBJ2-1	TRBV24-1	many	.	TGTGCCACCAGTGACTTGACATGGGGCAATGAGCAGTTCTTC	CATSDLTWGNEQFF
TRBJ2-7	TRBV28	.	.	TGTGCCAGCAGCCCTCATTACACCTACGAGCAGTACTTC	CASSPHYTYEQYF
TRBJ2-3	TRBV10-3	.	TRBD2	TGTGCCATACAGACTAGCGGGGGCACAGATACGCAGTATTTT	CAIQTSGGTDTQYF
TRBJ1-5	TRBV28	.	.	TGTGCCAGCAGGGCGGGCGCCTACAATCAGCCCCAGCATTTT	CASRAGAYNQPQHF
TRBJ1-3	TRBV28	.	.	TGTGCCACTATCGGGCAGGGCCACACCATATATTTT	CATIGQGHTIYF
TRBJ1-2	TRBV27	many	.	TGTGCCAGCAGCTTACTCCGGGGTGGAGGATATGGCTACACCTTC	CASSLLRGGGYGYTF
TRBJ2-1	TRBV19	.	TRBD1	TGTGCCAGTAGTATAGATGCCGGGACAGCTCGTAATGAGCAGTTCTTC	CASSIDAGTARNEQFF
TRBJ2-7	TRBV7-2	many	TRBD1	TGTGCCAGCAGCTTACACGGACAGGGGTTCTACGAGCAGTACTTC	CASSLHGQGFYEQYF
TRBJ1-2	TRBV3-1	.	.	TGTGCCAGCAGCCAAGTGATGTCGGAGAGATCCGGCTACACCTTC	CASSQVMSERSGYTF
TRBJ2-7	TRBV6-5	.	.	TGTGCCAGCAGTTACTCGCGGCAGGGGCACGAGCAGTACTTC	CASSYSRQGHEQYF
TRBJ2-2	TRBV7-9	.	TRBD2	TGTGCCAGCAGCCCCGGACTAGCGGGGGCCTATTTCGGGGAGCTGTTTTTT	CASSPGLAGAYFGELFF